This T cell receptor beta chain was sequenced during a study of identical twins. Notes on the study in general: Twins showed weaker excess sharing in their beta out-of-frame sequences. Modelling underestimated the level of out-of-frame TCR alpha sharing observed in monozygotic twins. Among out-of-frame alpha sequences shared by twins, low generation probability occurred in excess.

One entry per CDR3 protein results from TCRdb running MiXCR on the 5' RACE reads. The sample carries 150,000 or so distinct CDR3 sequences, around 3.5% recorded once. This CDR3 contains 12 residues. Germline loops: CDR1 LNHDA, CDR2 SQIVND (reference sequence). The V end was cut by 6 bases, the J end by 5 bases, with 10 bases between. This clonotype showed up many times. Its antigen is currently unknown. Material for sequencing was memory T cells sorted from blood. V usage is TRBV19 and J usage is TRBJ2-5; D call uncertain. This receptor was obtained from a man younger than 30 in good health. The DNA of the CDR3 is TGTGCCAGTAGCCTCGGTACGGAGACCCAGTACTTC. It yields the protein CASSLGTETQYF.